Listed below are T cell receptor beta chains from one sample, sequenced in a study of shared clonotypes between healthy human individuals. Profiling relied on immunoSEQ multiplex PCR, and the TCRdb table lists in-frame clones only, not all of them. The table includes hundreds of thousands of clones, approximately 75% detected once. The material sequenced was memory CD4+ T cells sorted from blood. These receptors originate from a woman in her thirties in good health. Each CDR3 is given with its conserved first and last residue. D genes are given only for firm matches. For some rows the clone size is stated as once, few or many, or as a class when expanded; others skip it.

size,V,D,J,CDR3,DNA
few,TRBV7-8,NA,TRBJ2-2,CASTKGQNTGELFF,TGTGCCAGCACCAAAGGGCAGAACACCGGGGAGCTGTTTTTT
NA,TRBV7-2,TRBD2,TRBJ2-5,CASSFSGEPKETQYF,TGTGCCAGCAGTTTTAGCGGGGAACCCAAAGAGACCCAGTACTTC
NA,TRBV28,NA,TRBJ1-2,CASCLLVSYGYTF,TGTGCCAGCTGTCTACTAGTATCCTATGGCTACACCTTC
NA,TRBV9,TRBD2,TRBJ2-1,CASSVSSGRAVRYNEQFF,TGTGCCAGCAGCGTGTCTAGCGGGAGGGCCGTGCGCTACAATGAGCAGTTCTTC
NA,TRBV27,TRBD2,TRBJ2-7,CASSFLAGEHEQYF,TGTGCCAGCAGTTTTTTAGCGGGAGAACACGAGCAGTACTTC
NA,TRBV11-3,TRBD2,TRBJ2-3,CASSLRTRPSTDTQYF,TGTGCCAGCAGCTTACGGACTAGGCCTAGCACAGATACGCAGTATTTT
NA,TRBV11-3,NA,TRBJ2-5,CASSLEGLPGETQYF,TGTGCCAGCAGCTTAGAGGGCCTTCCGGGGGAGACCCAGTACTTC
once,TRBV28,NA,TRBJ1-3,CASSSNRVTGNTIYF,TGTGCCAGCAGTTCAAACAGGGTTACTGGAAACACCATATATTTT
NA,TRBV27,TRBD1,TRBJ1-2,CASSPMDRAGYTF,TGTGCCAGCAGTCCGATGGACAGGGCGGGCTACACCTTC
NA,TRBV19,NA,TRBJ1-4,CASSIQSATNEKLFF,TGTGCCAGTAGTATACAGAGCGCAACTAATGAAAAACTGTTTTTT
NA,TRBV18,NA,TRBJ1-1,CASSPYAGLNTEAFF,TGTGCCAGCTCACCGTATGCAGGTCTGAACACTGAAGCTTTCTTT
NA,TRBV11-2,NA,TRBJ1-2,CASSPGFNGYTF,TGTGCCAGCAGCCCGGGGTTTAATGGCTACACCTTC
NA,TRBV29-1,NA,TRBJ2-3,CSVELAGGTDTQYF,TGCAGCGTAGAACTAGCAGGTGGCACAGATACGCAGTATTTT
once,TRBV5-1,TRBD1,TRBJ2-7,CASSLVGTGGTYEQYF,TGCGCCAGCAGCTTGGTAGGGACAGGGGGTACCTACGAGCAGTACTTC
NA,TRBV11-2,TRBD2,TRBJ2-7,CASSLVASGRRGEQYF,TGTGCCAGCAGCTTAGTTGCTAGCGGGAGACGGGGCGAGCAGTACTTC
NA,TRBV6-1,TRBD1,TRBJ2-7,CASRLLLQGMWEQYF,TGTGCCAGCAGGCTACTCTTACAGGGGATGTGGGAGCAGTACTTC
NA,TRBV7-2,TRBD2,TRBJ2-7,CASSLDGRAGYEQYF,TGTGCCAGCAGCTTAGACGGGAGGGCGGGCTACGAGCAGTACTTC
NA,TRBV19,TRBD1,TRBJ1-3,CASNRGTGNTIYF,TGTGCCAGCAACAGGGGTACTGGAAACACCATATATTTT
once,TRBV5-6,NA,TRBJ2-7,CASSDSRAVTTQYF,TGTGCCAGCAGCGACAGCCGGGCGGTTACGACGCAGTACTTC
few,TRBV12-5,NA,TRBJ2-7,CASAIWGRTYEQYF,TGTGCTAGTGCCATTTGGGGAAGAACCTACGAGCAGTACTTC
few,TRBV7-6,NA,TRBJ2-7,CASSKRPDSVYEQYF,TGTGCCAGCAGCAAGAGACCGGACAGCGTGTACGAGCAGTACTTC
NA,TRBV28,NA,TRBJ1-2,CASSATIQLAANGYTF,TGTGCCAGCAGTGCGACAATCCAATTAGCCGCTAACGGCTACACCTTC
NA,TRBV18,TRBD2,TRBJ2-7,CASTPGLAGVPDEQYF,TGTGCCAGCACCCCGGGACTAGCGGGAGTACCAGACGAGCAGTACTTC
NA,TRBV6-5,TRBD1,TRBJ2-1,CASRRTGEWGEQFF,TGTGCCAGCAGAAGGACAGGGGAGTGGGGTGAGCAGTTCTTC
NA,TRBV19,NA,TRBJ1-4,CASTLRTNEKLFF,TGTGCCAGTACTTTAAGGACTAATGAAAAACTGTTTTTT
NA,TRBV11-2,TRBD2,TRBJ2-1,CASSSRTSGRSYEQFF,TGTGCCAGCAGCTCTCGGACTAGCGGGAGGAGTTATGAGCAGTTCTTC
many,TRBV19,NA,TRBJ1-1,CASTPRRNTEAFF,TGTGCCAGTACACCCAGGCGGAACACTGAAGCTTTCTTT
NA,TRBV2,NA,TRBJ2-3,CASSDDAGGTDTQYF,TGTGCCAGCAGTGATGATGCAGGGGGCACAGATACGCAGTATTTT
once,TRBV6-5,NA,TRBJ1-1,CASRKGGSTEAFF,TGTGCCAGCAGGAAGGGGGGGTCCACTGAAGCTTTCTTT
NA,TRBV5-1,TRBD1,TRBJ2-1,CASCKGQGYNEQFF,TGCGCCAGCTGCAAGGGACAGGGGTACAATGAGCAGTTCTTC
NA,TRBV5-4,NA,TRBJ1-1,CASSQDKMKGRSTEAFF,TGTGCCAGCAGCCAAGATAAGATGAAGGGGCGTTCCACTGAAGCTTTCTTT
once,TRBV29-1,NA,TRBJ2-5,CSVAGGDRTYF,TGCAGCGTTGCGGGAGGGGACAGGACGTACTTC
NA,TRBV19,NA,TRBJ1-5,CASTPSPLQPQHF,TGTGCCAGTACCCCGTCCCCCCTTCAGCCCCAGCATTTT
NA,TRBV9,NA,TRBJ2-6,CASSVGKAGANVLTF,TGTGCCAGCAGCGTAGGCAAAGCAGGGGCCAACGTCCTGACTTTC
once,TRBV21-1,NA,TRBJ2-3,CASSKLAGVGDTQYF,TGTGCCAGCAGCAAACTAGCGGGAGTTGGAGATACGCAGTATTTT
NA,TRBV7-2,TRBD2,TRBJ2-3,CASSEWTSANTQYF,TGTGCCAGCAGCGAGTGGACTAGTGCGAATACGCAGTATTTT
NA,TRBV2,TRBD1,TRBJ1-2,CASSEARDRLAGYTF,TGTGCCAGCAGTGAAGCTAGGGACAGGTTAGCCGGCTACACCTTC
NA,TRBV28,NA,TRBJ1-2,CASTPDLTAGYTF,TGTGCCAGCACCCCTGATCTGACAGCCGGCTACACCTTC
NA,TRBV7-8,TRBD2,TRBJ2-3,CASSPPFGTSGRAWTDTQYF,TGTGCCAGCAGCCCCCCCTTTGGGACTAGCGGGAGGGCCTGGACAGATACGCAGTATTTT
NA,TRBV5-1,TRBD2,TRBJ2-1,CASSRDYPTYNEQFF,TGCGCCAGCAGCCGGGACTACCCTACCTACAATGAGCAGTTCTTC
NA,TRBV5-5,TRBD1,TRBJ2-1,CASSPRDRRNEQFF,TGTGCCAGCAGCCCCCGGGACAGGCGTAATGAGCAGTTCTTC
few,TRBV5-8,TRBD1,TRBJ2-7,CASSIPGQAYEQYF,TGTGCCAGCAGCATTCCGGGACAGGCCTACGAGCAGTACTTC
NA,TRBV10-3,TRBD1,TRBJ1-5,CAISVDREQPQHF,TGTGCCATCAGCGTAGACAGGGAACAGCCCCAGCATTTT
NA,TRBV6-5,NA,TRBJ2-6,CASNIQASGANVLTF,TGTGCCAGCAACATACAGGCGTCTGGGGCCAACGTCCTGACTTTC
few,TRBV14,NA,TRBJ2-2,CASSQRLSSRELFF,TGTGCCAGCAGCCAAAGACTTTCTAGCCGGGAGCTGTTTTTT
NA,TRBV19,NA,TRBJ2-7,CASSRPGYSYEQYF,TGTGCCAGTAGCCGACCCGGGTACTCCTACGAGCAGTACTTC
few,TRBV19,NA,TRBJ1-1,CASSITDFNAFF,TGTGCCAGTAGTATAACCGACTTCAACGCTTTCTTT
NA,TRBV27,NA,TRBJ2-7,CASSLGINEQYF,TGTGCCAGCAGTTTAGGCATAAACGAGCAGTACTTC
NA,TRBV27,NA,TRBJ2-3,CASSPLGPSTDTQYF,TGTGCCAGCAGTCCGCTTGGGCCTAGCACAGATACGCAGTATTTT
NA,TRBV18,NA,TRBJ2-1,CASSSSGTYNEQFF,TGTGCCAGCTCATCCTCAGGGACCTACAATGAGCAGTTCTTC
NA,TRBV11-3,NA,TRBJ2-7,CASSLTQSGQYF,TGTGCCAGCAGCTTAACACAGTCAGGGCAGTACTTC
NA,TRBV28,NA,TRBJ2-3,CASSLSGLGTQYF,TGTGCCAGCAGTTTATCCGGGCTCGGCACGCAGTATTTT
NA,TRBV4-1,NA,TRBJ2-7,CASSHPGGHVYEQYF,TGCGCCAGCAGCCACCCCGGTGGACACGTCTACGAGCAGTACTTC
NA,TRBV7-2,TRBD1,TRBJ1-1,CASSKGQQNTEAFF,TGTGCCAGCAGCAAGGGACAGCAGAACACTGAAGCTTTCTTT
once,TRBV19,NA,TRBJ2-1,CASTEGNYNEQFF,TGTGCCAGTACTGAGGGGAACTACAATGAGCAGTTCTTC
NA,TRBV7-7,TRBD1,TRBJ2-7,CASSQDREYEQYF,TGTGCCAGCAGCCAGGACAGGGAATACGAGCAGTACTTC
NA,TRBV5-4,NA,TRBJ1-3,CASSLSESSGNTIYF,TGTGCCAGCAGCTTGTCGGAGTCCTCTGGAAACACCATATATTTT
NA,TRBV5-4,TRBD2,TRBJ2-2,CASRREGRTGELFF,TGTGCCAGCAGACGGGAGGGAAGGACCGGGGAGCTGTTTTTT
NA,TRBV2,TRBD1,TRBJ2-2,CASSVRGQGSTGELFF,TGTGCCAGCAGTGTAAGAGGACAGGGATCGACCGGGGAGCTGTTTTTT
NA,TRBV5-8,NA,TRBJ1-1,CASSFSPNTEAFF,TGTGCCAGCAGCTTCTCGCCGAACACTGAAGCTTTCTTT